This TCR beta chain was retrieved from a study of CD8+ T cells in alopecia areata. Turning to the study itself: For 6 to 18 months, tofacitinib was taken, and 6 months off drug followed. General study results and limits: Having one nonresponder leaves uncertain how baseline CD8+ expansion relates to response. Many of the expanded lesional clones endured in scalp and blood while on tofacitinib.

The CDR3 extends over 14 amino acids. Germline CDR1 and CDR2: SGHRS and YFSETQ. V lost 0 bases and J lost 7, with 10 bases in between. On this clone: No antigen is known for it.

TCR sequencing used cDNA made by reverse transcription of extracted RNA. The table came from immunoSEQ multiplex PCR; TCRdb's copy has only in-frame clones and leaves some out. The table shows roughly 210,000 clones, with around 43% occurring only once. The treatment denotes: oral pan-JAK inhibitor, 5-10 mg twice daily. This rearrangement joins TRBV5-1 to TRBJ1-4, with D hard to call. The sample was CD4+ T cells sorted from blood, taken at approximately week 39, from a patient treated with tofacitinib. This clonotype was obtained from a human donor with alopecia areata. CDR3 sequence (DNA): TGCGCCAGCAGCTTGGGGCAGTCTGGTGAAAAACTGTTTTTT. It codes for CASSLGQSGEKLFF.